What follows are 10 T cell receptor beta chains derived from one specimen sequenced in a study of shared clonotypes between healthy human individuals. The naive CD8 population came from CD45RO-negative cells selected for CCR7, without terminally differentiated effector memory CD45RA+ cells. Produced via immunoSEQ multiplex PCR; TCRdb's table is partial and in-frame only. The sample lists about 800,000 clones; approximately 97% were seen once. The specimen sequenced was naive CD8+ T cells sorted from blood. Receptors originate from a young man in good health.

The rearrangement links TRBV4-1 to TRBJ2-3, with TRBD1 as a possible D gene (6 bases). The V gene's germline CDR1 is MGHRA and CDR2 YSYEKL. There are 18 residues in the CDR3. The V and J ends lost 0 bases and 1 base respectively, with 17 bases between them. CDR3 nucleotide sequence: TGCGCCAGCAGCCAAGAATTTGCAGGGGTCCTACGCACAGATACGCAGTATTTT. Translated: CASSQEFAGVLRTDTQYF.

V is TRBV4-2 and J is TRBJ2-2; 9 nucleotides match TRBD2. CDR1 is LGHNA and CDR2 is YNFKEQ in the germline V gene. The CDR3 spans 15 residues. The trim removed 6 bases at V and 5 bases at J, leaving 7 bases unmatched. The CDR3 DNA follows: TGTGCCAGCAGTCGACTAGCGGAGGGGACCGGGGAGCTGTTTTTT. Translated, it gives CASSRLAEGTGELFF.

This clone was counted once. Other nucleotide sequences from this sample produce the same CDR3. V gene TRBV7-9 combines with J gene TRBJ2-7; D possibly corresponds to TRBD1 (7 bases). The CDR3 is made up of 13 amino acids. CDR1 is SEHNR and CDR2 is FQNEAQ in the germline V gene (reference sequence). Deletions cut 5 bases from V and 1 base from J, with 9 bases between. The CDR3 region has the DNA TGTGCCAGCAGCCCAGGGGGGTCCTACGAGCAGTACTTC. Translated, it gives CASSPGGSYEQYF.

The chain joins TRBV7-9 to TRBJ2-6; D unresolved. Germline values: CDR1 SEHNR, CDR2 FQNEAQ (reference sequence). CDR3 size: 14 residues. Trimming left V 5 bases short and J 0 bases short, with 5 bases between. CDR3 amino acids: CASSRSSGANVLTF. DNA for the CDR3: TGTGCCAGCAGCCGCAGCTCTGGGGCCAACGTCCTGACTTTC. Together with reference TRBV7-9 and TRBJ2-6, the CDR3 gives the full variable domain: DTGVSQNPRHKITKRGQNVTFRCDPISEHNRLYWYRQTLGQGPEFLTYFQNEAQLEKSRLLSDRFSAERPKGSFSTLEIQRTEQGDSAMYLCASSRSSGANVLTFGAGSRLTVL.

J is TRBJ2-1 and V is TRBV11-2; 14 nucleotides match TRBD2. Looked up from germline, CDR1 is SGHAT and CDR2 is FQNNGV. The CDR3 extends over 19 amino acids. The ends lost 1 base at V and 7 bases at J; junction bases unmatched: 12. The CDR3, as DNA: TGTGCCAGCAGCTTAGGGGCGACTAGCGGGAGGGCCGTAGCAAATGAGCAGTTCTTC. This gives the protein CASSLGATSGRAVANEQFF.

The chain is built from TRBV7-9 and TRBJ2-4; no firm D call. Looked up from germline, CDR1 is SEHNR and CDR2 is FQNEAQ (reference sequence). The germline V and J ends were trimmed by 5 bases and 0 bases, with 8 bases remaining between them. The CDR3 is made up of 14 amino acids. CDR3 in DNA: TGTGCCAGCAGCCCTGGGCCAGCCAAAAACATTCAGTACTTC. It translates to CASSPGPAKNIQYF.

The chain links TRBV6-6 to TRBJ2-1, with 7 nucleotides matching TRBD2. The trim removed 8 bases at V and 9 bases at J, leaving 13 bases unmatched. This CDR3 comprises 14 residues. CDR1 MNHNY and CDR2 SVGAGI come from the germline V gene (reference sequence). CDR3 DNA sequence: TGTGCCAGCGTGAAATTAGCGGGCAAGGGTGAGCAGTTCTTC. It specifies CASVKLAGKGEQFF.

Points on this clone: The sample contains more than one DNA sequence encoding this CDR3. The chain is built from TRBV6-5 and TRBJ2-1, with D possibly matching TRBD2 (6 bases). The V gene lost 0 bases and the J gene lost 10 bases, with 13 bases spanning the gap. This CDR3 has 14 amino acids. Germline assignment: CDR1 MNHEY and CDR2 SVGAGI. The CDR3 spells CASSYSTGGDEQFF. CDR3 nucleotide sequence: TGTGCCAGCAGTTACTCGACTGGAGGGGACGAGCAGTTCTTC.

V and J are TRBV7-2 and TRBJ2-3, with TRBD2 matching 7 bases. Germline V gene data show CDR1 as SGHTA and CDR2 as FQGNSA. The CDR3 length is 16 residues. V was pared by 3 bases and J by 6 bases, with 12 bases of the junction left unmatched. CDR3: CASSFGGEGQWDTQYF. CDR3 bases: TGTGCCAGCAGCTTTGGGGGGGAGGGCCAGTGGGATACGCAGTATTTT.

In nucleotides, the CDR3 is TGTGCCAGCAGTGAAGAAGGGTCCCTAGGTGGCTACACCTTC. Protein: CASSEEGSLGGYTF. J is TRBJ1-2 and V is TRBV6-1, with D unresolved. The V end was cut by 1 base, the J end by 7 bases, with 13 bases between. Germline assignment: CDR1 MNHNS and CDR2 SASEGT. The CDR3 runs 14 residues.